This entry lists 11 T cell receptor beta chains sequenced from one sample in a study of OX40 agonist ivuxolimab in advanced cancers. The protocol was immunoSEQ multiplex PCR, while the TCRdb copy is restricted to in-frame clones and leaves out a portion. The table records tens of thousands of clones, around 87% of them present only once. Material: CD4+ or CD8+ T cells sorted from blood, obtained in a trial of the OX40 agonist ivuxolimab. The receptors derive from an adult with an advanced solid tumor such as melanoma, head and neck, liver or kidney cancer.

The genes are TRBV5-1 and TRBJ2-2; perhaps D is TRBD1 or TRBD2 (5 bases each). Trimming took off 4 bases at V and 1 base at J, with 14 bases between the two ends. CDR1 and CDR2 from the germline V gene are SGHRS and YFSETQ. CDR3 length: 16 amino acids. The CDR3 sequence is CASSPEGLENTGELFF. The DNA for the CDR3 is TGCGCCAGCAGCCCTGAGGGGCTAGAGAACACCGGGGAGCTGTTTTTT. Filled out from reference TRBV5-1 and TRBJ2-2, the complete variable domain reads KAGVTQTPRYLIKTRGQQVTLSCSPISGHRSVSWYQQTPGQGLQFLFEYFSETQRNKGNFPGRFSGRQFSNSRSEMNVSTLELGDSALYLCASSPEGLENTGELFFGEGSRLTVL.

This clone was observed a handful of times. The chain employs TRBV18 and TRBJ1-6, with TRBD1 matching over 7 bases. The length of the CDR3 is 15 residues. The ends lost 4 bases at V and 5 bases at J; junction bases unmatched: 5. CDR1 and CDR2 (germline): KGHSH, LQKENI. CDR3 sequence reads: CASSLSGTDNSPLHF. CDR3 DNA: TGTGCCAGCTCACTCTCTGGGACAGATAATTCACCCCTCCACTTT.

The gene calls are TRBV15 and TRBJ1-2, with a tentative D call TRBD1 (5 bases). The CDR3 has 13 amino acids. V lost 0 bases and J lost 4, with 6 bases in between. Per the germline V gene, CDR1 is LNHNV and CDR2 is YYDKDF (reference sequence). The CDR3 here is CATSREGGYGYTF. As DNA, the CDR3 is TGTGCCACCAGCAGAGAGGGGGGCTATGGCTACACCTTC.

The chain uses TRBV30 and TRBJ1-3, with a weak D call TRBD1 (5 bases). The V end lost 0 bases, the J end lost 2 bases, and 14 bases lay between the germline ends. Germline assignment: CDR1 GTSNPN and CDR2 SVGIG (reference sequence). The CDR3 has 16 residues. In DNA form, the CDR3 reads TGTGCCTGGAGTGTATCTTGGGGACGACCTGGAAACACCATATATTTT. Translation gives CAWSVSWGRPGNTIYF.

This clone came up a few times. The chain recombines TRBV15 with TRBJ1-5; D possibly corresponds to TRBD1 (6 bases). The CDR3 has 14 amino acids. Deletions cut 6 bases from V and 2 bases from J, with 11 bases between. Germline values: CDR1 LNHNV, CDR2 YYDKDF (reference sequence). The CDR3 DNA sequence: TGTGCCACCAGTAGGGGGTTGGGCAATCAGCCCCAGCATTTT. Protein: CATSRGLGNQPQHF.

The chain carries TRBV5-5 and TRBJ1-4; D uncertain. The CDR3 covers 14 residues. Per germline, CDR1 SGHKS and CDR2 YYEKEE (reference sequence). Trimming removed 2 bases at V and 6 bases at J, with 11 bases between. CDR3 region: CASSFSQDDEKLFF. In DNA, the CDR3 is TGTGCCAGCAGCTTCTCGCAGGATGATGAAAAACTGTTTTTT. Full variable domain (missing parts from reference TRBV5-5 and TRBJ1-4): DAGVTQSPTHLIKTRGQQVTLRCSPISGHKSVSWYQQVLGQGPQFIFQYYEKEERGRGNFPDRFSARQFPNYSSELNVNALLLGDSALYLCASSFSQDDEKLFFGSGTQLSVL.

The chain uses TRBV7-2 and TRBJ2-7; no reliable D call. Trimming pared 0 bases from V and 3 bases from J, leaving 9 bases between. CDR1 SGHTA and CDR2 FQGNSA come from the germline V gene. The CDR3 sequence is 14 residues long. The CDR3 DNA reads as TGTGCCAGCAGCTTAGCCCAGAGAGGCTACGAGCAGTACTTC. Translation: CASSLAQRGYEQYF.

The chain has TRBV29-1 and TRBJ1-4; D is possibly TRBD1 (6 bases). Germline CDR1 reads SQVTM; CDR2 reads ANQGSEA. Trimming removed 7 bases at V and 8 bases at J, with 11 bases between. The length of the CDR3 is 11 residues. In DNA form, the CDR3 reads TGCAGCGCGGATCAGGGGGAAAAACTGTTTTTT. Protein: CSADQGEKLFF.

This clone was seen only once. This chain uses TRBV6-4 with TRBJ2-3; D gene ambiguous. The V end lost 1 base, the J end lost 2 bases, and 10 bases lay between the germline ends. Germline loops: CDR1 MRHNA, CDR2 SNTAGT. The CDR3 contains 15 residues. Here the CDR3 DNA reads TGTGCCAGCAGTGACTATCGGCCCGCCACAGATACGCAGTATTTT. It yields the protein CASSDYRPATDTQYF.

This clone was seen just once. The genes are TRBV9 and TRBJ2-2; D possibly matches TRBD1 or TRBD2 (6 bases each). CDR1 is SGDLS and CDR2 is YYNGEE in the germline V gene. V was shortened by 7 bases and J by 4 bases, with 8 bases between the two germline ends. This CDR3 contains 12 residues. CDR3 nucleotide sequence: TGTGCCAGCGGGGGGCCCACCGGGGAGCTGTTTTTT. It yields the protein CASGGPTGELFF.

The rearrangement links TRBV28 to TRBJ2-1, with TRBD2 identical over 7 bases. V lost 4 bases, J lost 0 bases, and 15 bases stayed unmatched. The CDR3 covers 19 residues. CDR1 is MDHEN, CDR2 SYDVKM, per germline. The CDR3 loop reads CASSYNLAEGSPSYNEQFF. CDR3 nucleotides: TGTGCCAGCAGTTACAACCTAGCGGAGGGGTCCCCCTCCTACAATGAGCAGTTCTTC.